These 26 T cell receptor beta chains came from one sample sequenced in a study of blood T cell repertoires in COVID-19. The assay was immunoSEQ multiplex PCR, and TCRdb's table has in-frame clones only and misses some. This table holds about 100,000 clones, roughly 86% found once. Sequenced: peripheral blood. These receptors were taken from a woman in her sixties or seventies with acute or convalescent COVID-19.

The chain combines TRBV30 with TRBJ2-2; TRBD2 matches 14 bases. Unmatched junction bases numbered 6, after V lost 3 bases and J lost 0 bases. The CDR3 contains 18 residues. Per germline, CDR1 GTSNPN and CDR2 SVGIG (reference sequence). CDR3 in amino acids: CAWSSRLAGGPNTGELFF. CDR3 bases: TGTGCCTGGAGCTCACGACTAGCGGGAGGGCCGAACACCGGGGAGCTGTTTTTT.

This rearrangement joins TRBV25-1 to TRBJ1-1; TRBD1 matches 7 bases. Trimming removed 0 bases from V and 5 bases from J; junction bases left unmatched: 12. Germline loops: CDR1 MGHDK, CDR2 SYGVNS. CDR3 length: 17 residues. In DNA, the CDR3 is TGTGCCAGCAGTGAATATTCCCCCTCTGACAGGGTTACTGAAGCTTTCTTT. Protein sequence: CASSEYSPSDRVTEAFF. Based on the CDR3 plus reference TRBV25-1 and TRBJ1-1, the full variable domain is EADIYQTPRYLVIGTGKKITLECSQTMGHDKMYWYQQDPGMELHLIHYSYGVNSTEKGDLSSESTVSRIRTEHFPLTLESARPSHTSQYLCASSEYSPSDRVTEAFFGQGTRLTVV.

V is TRBV2 and J is TRBJ2-7; D may be TRBD1 (5 bases). V lost 5 bases, J lost 0 bases, and 8 bases lay in between. In germline, CDR1 is SNHLY, CDR2 FYNNEI. The CDR3 covers 13 residues. The CDR3 DNA reads as TGTGCCAGCAGTCCACAGGTCTCCTACGAGCAGTACTTC. This codes for CASSPQVSYEQYF.

The chain is built from TRBV6-6 and TRBJ1-5, with 7 bases lining up with TRBD1. Germline V gene data show CDR1 as MNHNY and CDR2 as SVGAGI (reference sequence). V gave up 5 bases and J gave up 7 bases; unmatched junction bases: 8. The CDR3 consists of 14 residues. The CDR3 protein is CASSNQGEWQPQHF. The CDR3 bases are TGTGCCAGCAGTAATCAGGGGGAATGGCAGCCCCAGCATTTT.

The chain combines TRBV27 with TRBJ1-1; no clear D. Germline lookup yields CDR1 MNHEY and CDR2 SMNVEV (reference sequence). Trimming removed 5 bases from V and 4 bases from J, with 11 bases in between. This CDR3 has 13 amino acids. CDR3 bases: TGTGCCAGCAGTCCATCAGGCCCCACTGAAGCTTTCTTT. This encodes CASSPSGPTEAFF.

This chain links TRBV5-4 with TRBJ2-5, with 8 bases that match TRBD1. Germline CDR1 is SGHNT and CDR2 is YYREEE (reference sequence). V lost 4 bases to trimming and J lost 3 bases; unmatched junction nucleotides: 5. The CDR3 runs 14 residues. CDR3 bases: TGTGCCAGCAGCCGGACAGGGTGGGAAGAGACCCAGTACTTC. This encodes CASSRTGWEETQYF.

The chain recombines TRBV9 with TRBJ1-2; 9 bases match TRBD1. Germline V gene data show CDR1 as SGDLS and CDR2 as YYNGEE. CDR3 length: 15 residues. Unmatched junction bases numbered 8, after V lost 0 bases and J lost 8 bases. The CDR3 loop is CASSVAGTGIIGYTF. CDR3 nucleotide sequence: TGTGCCAGCAGCGTAGCCGGGACAGGGATCATCGGCTACACCTTC.

V gene TRBV6-5 combines with J gene TRBJ2-4, with TRBD1 matching over 10 bases. The V and J ends lost 6 bases and 9 bases, in that order; junction bases with no gene match: 5. In germline, CDR1 is MNHEY, CDR2 SVGAGI. The CDR3 runs to 13 residues. The CDR3 region is CASRDRGLSIQYF. In DNA, the CDR3 is TGTGCCAGCAGAGACAGGGGGCTGAGCATTCAGTACTTC.

This clone has only one observation. The chain uses TRBV30 and TRBJ2-5; unclear D gene. V was shortened by 0 bases and J by 6 bases, with 8 bases between the two germline ends. This CDR3 spans 12 amino acids. Germline CDR1 GTSNPN, CDR2 SVGIG (reference sequence). CDR3 amino acids: CAWSVLEQTQYF. In nucleotides, the CDR3 is TGTGCCTGGAGTGTACTTGAACAGACCCAGTACTTC.

The rearrangement links TRBV7-8 to TRBJ1-2, with 9 nucleotides matching TRBD1. This CDR3 region has 13 residues. J lost 8 bases, V lost 4 bases, and 5 bases had no gene match. Per germline, CDR1 SGHVS and CDR2 FQNEAQ. CDR3 sequence: CASSSRTGAGYTF. The CDR3 DNA sequence: TGTGCCAGCAGCTCCCGGACAGGGGCCGGCTACACCTTC.

The chain joins TRBV21-1 to TRBJ2-7; the D call TRBD2 from the table was never checked on the DNA. TRBV21-1 counts as a pseudogene. There are 12 residues in the CDR3. CDR3 nucleotides: TGTGCCAGCAGCAAAGTATCCTACGAGCAGTACTTC. Translated: CASSKVSYEQYF.

V is TRBV19 and J is TRBJ2-5; weak D call: TRBD1 (5 bases). Deletions cut 1 base from V and 7 bases from J, with 22 bases between. The CDR3 is 17 amino acids. Per germline, CDR1 LNHDA and CDR2 SQIVND (reference sequence). CDR3 sequence reads: CASSIAKAGPGQGTQYF. The CDR3 nucleotides are TGTGCCAGTAGTATAGCGAAGGCAGGACCGGGTCAGGGGACCCAGTACTTC.

The gene calls are TRBV30 and TRBJ2-1, with 8 positions matching TRBD2. CDR1 is GTSNPN and CDR2 is SVGIG in the germline V gene (reference sequence). The CDR3 runs 13 residues. Trimming at V came to 8 bases and at J to 3 bases, leaving 6 bases not matched to a gene. CDR3 loop: CAIYSGNYNEQFF. The CDR3 DNA is TGTGCCATCTATAGCGGGAACTACAATGAGCAGTTCTTC.

The J gene is TRBJ1-2, the V gene TRBV18; the D gene is possibly TRBD1 (5 bases). Germline V gives CDR1 KGHSH, CDR2 LQKENI. The germline V and J ends were trimmed by 2 bases and 0 bases, with 10 bases remaining between them. The CDR3 runs to 15 residues. The CDR3 spells CASSPIGHPNYGYTF. The DNA for the CDR3 is TGTGCCAGCTCACCAATTGGACACCCTAACTATGGCTACACCTTC.

The chain carries TRBV2 and TRBJ1-2, with a possible D match to TRBD1 (6 bases). CDR1 and CDR2 from the germline V gene are SNHLY and FYNNEI. The V end lost 6 bases, the J end lost 4 bases, and 12 bases lay between the germline ends. The CDR3 consists of 13 residues. DNA of the CDR3: TGTGCCAGCAGAGGACAGCAGCCCTATGGCTACACCTTC. It translates to CASRGQQPYGYTF. Based on the CDR3 plus reference TRBV2 and TRBJ1-2, the full variable domain is EPEVTQTPSHQVTQMGQEVILRCVPISNHLYFYWYRQILGQKVEFLVSFYNNEISEKSEIFDDQFSVERPDGSNFTLKIRSTKLEDSAMYFCASRGQQPYGYTFGSGTRLTVV.

V gene TRBV2 combines with J gene TRBJ2-3, with 8 positions matching TRBD2. V lost 10 bases, J lost 7 bases, and 13 bases stayed unmatched. The CDR3 has 14 amino acids. Germline V gene data show CDR1 as SNHLY and CDR2 as FYNNEI. For the CDR3, the DNA is TGTGCCATCACGATAGCGGGGAAGGAGTATACGCAGTATTTT. Its translation is CAITIAGKEYTQYF.

The chain is built from TRBV30 and TRBJ2-2; a weak D match, TRBD1 (7 bases). The CDR3 is 17 amino acids. With 2 bases removed from V and 1 base from J, the gap between germline ends came to 17 bases. Germline V gene data show CDR1 as GTSNPN and CDR2 as SVGIG (reference sequence). CDR3 sequence reads: CAWSLVGGTVNTGELFF. The CDR3 coding sequence is TGTGCCTGGAGTTTGGTAGGAGGGACAGTGAACACCGGGGAGCTGTTTTTT.

The chain links TRBV19 to TRBJ2-2; TRBD1 matches 7 bases. J gave up 1 base and V 7 bases, and 6 bases lay outside the gene matches. The CDR3 spans 15 residues. The germline V gene encodes CDR1 LNHDA and CDR2 SQIVND (reference sequence). The CDR3 DNA is TGTGCCAGTAACCCGGGACAGCTGAACACCGGGGAGCTGTTTTTT. Translation: CASNPGQLNTGELFF.

The CDR3 loop reads CASSGGASGNTIYF. The DNA of the CDR3 is TGTGCCAGCAGTGGGGGCGCATCTGGAAACACCATATATTTT. The V call is TRBV7-9, the J call TRBJ1-3, with D maybe TRBD1 (6 bases). This CDR3 is 14 amino acids long. V dropped 6 bases and J dropped 1 base, with 10 bases sitting between them. Germline CDR1 and CDR2: SEHNR and FQNEAQ (reference sequence).

This clone was counted only a few times. The chain employs TRBV6-4 and TRBJ2-3, with TRBD1 matching over 8 bases. V shed 6 bases and J 4 bases; nucleotides not matched to a gene: 9. This CDR3 spans 15 amino acids. CDR1 and CDR2 from the germline V gene are MRHNA and SNTAGT. The CDR3 sequence is CASSASGQGADTQYF. The CDR3 nucleotides are TGTGCCAGCAGCGCCTCCGGACAGGGCGCAGATACGCAGTATTTT.

This clone appeared a single time. The CDR3 sequence is CASRVDGKNTEAFF. CDR3 DNA: TGTGCCAGTAGAGTTGACGGGAAGAACACTGAAGCTTTCTTT. The J gene is TRBJ1-1, the V gene TRBV19; D gene unclear. This CDR3 is built from 14 residues. The V and J ends lost 6 bases and 1 base respectively, with 12 bases between them. Germline V gives CDR1 LNHDA, CDR2 SQIVND (reference sequence).

The chain is built from TRBV5-1 and TRBJ2-4; 8 bases map to TRBD1. Germline CDR1 and CDR2: SGHRS and YFSETQ. This CDR3 has 14 amino acids. Trimming removed 2 bases from V and 8 bases from J; junction bases left unmatched: 6. The CDR3 loop is CASSLSGGADIQYF. The CDR3, as DNA: TGCGCCAGCAGCTTATCAGGGGGCGCTGACATTCAGTACTTC.

V and J are TRBV2 and TRBJ2-5; D is uncertain. The germline V gene encodes CDR1 SNHLY and CDR2 FYNNEI. This CDR3 spans 11 amino acids. V was shortened by 5 bases and J by 1 base, with 2 bases between the two germline ends. CDR3: CASSLQETQYF. CDR3 coding DNA: TGTGCCAGCAGTCTCCAAGAGACCCAGTACTTC.

This chain connects TRBV12-3 or TRBV12-4 to TRBJ2-1; no clear D. The CDR3 spans 13 residues. Trimming took 3 bases from V and 4 from J, leaving 7 bases between them. As DNA, the CDR3 is TGTGCCAGCAGTTTGTTGCGTTACAATGAGCAGTTCTTC. Amino acid sequence: CASSLLRYNEQFF.

This clone was counted a single time. This chain connects TRBV5-1 to TRBJ2-3, with D tentatively TRBD1 (6 bases). This CDR3 is built from 15 residues. Trimming shortened V by 0 bases and J by 1 base, and 9 bases separated the two germline ends. Germline V CDR1 and CDR2: SGHRS, YFSETQ. The CDR3: CASSLAWTGTDTQYF. The CDR3, as DNA: TGCGCCAGCAGCTTGGCCTGGACAGGCACAGATACGCAGTATTTT.

The rearrangement joins TRBV7-2 to TRBJ1-5, with 7 bases fitting TRBD1. Germline CDR1 and CDR2: SGHTA and FQGNSA. The trim removed 2 bases at V and 6 bases at J, leaving 1 base unmatched. The CDR3 sequence is 13 residues long. The CDR3 DNA follows: TGTGCCAGCAGCTTAAGGGGGCGTCAGCCCCAGCATTTT. Its protein product is CASSLRGRQPQHF.